Listed below are T cell receptor beta chains from one sample, sequenced in a study of identical twins. TCRdb used MiXCR to reprocess the 5' RACE reads, holding one entry per CDR3 protein. The data contain roughly 500,000 distinct CDR3 sequences, under 25% of them singletons. The same data also went into a second study, on T cells expressing NK-cell markers.

Sequencing input: CD4+ T cells sorted from blood. These receptors were obtained from a woman between 18 and 29 years old in good health. The CDR3 runs from the conserved cysteine through the conserved F or W. D genes are given only for firm matches. The size entry is marked missing in some rows and otherwise reads once, few, many or a size class.

d_call,clone_size,v_call,j_call,cdr3_nt,cdr3_aa
TRBD1,NA,TRBV29-1,TRBJ2-7,TGCAGCGGGCAACAGGGGCCCTACGAGCAGTACTTC,CSGQQGPYEQYF
NA,few,TRBV7-9,TRBJ2-2,TGTGCCAGCAGCTTAGCGGGCACCACCGGGGAGCTGTTTTTT,CASSLAGTTGELFF
NA,NA,TRBV19,TRBJ2-2,TGTGCCAGTATCCCGACAGGCACGAACACCGGGGAGCTGTTTTTT,CASIPTGTNTGELFF
TRBD1,NA,TRBV5-1,TRBJ1-1,TGCGCCAGCAGCTGGGTGACAGGGTTTCCGATGAACACTGAAGCTTTCTTT,CASSWVTGFPMNTEAFF
TRBD2,once,TRBV5-1,TRBJ2-5,TGCGCCAGCAGCGCGGGACTAGCACTTCAAGAGACCCAGTACTTC,CASSAGLALQETQYF
TRBD1,few,TRBV5-8,TRBJ2-1,TGTGCCAGCAGCTTCGAGACAGGGCGAAATGAGCAGTTCTTC,CASSFETGRNEQFF
TRBD2,NA,TRBV20-1,TRBJ2-1,TGCAGTGCCCGGGGTACCCCAGAAGCGGGGGGTCGCTCCTACAATGAGCAGTTCTTC,CSARGTPEAGGRSYNEQFF
TRBD2,few,TRBV11-2,TRBJ2-1,TGTGCCAGCAGCTTAAGGACTAGCGGACAAAATGAGCAGTTCTTC,CASSLRTSGQNEQFF
NA,NA,TRBV29-1,TRBJ2-1,TGCAGCGTTGAGGCTTTTGGTGAGCAGTTCTTC,CSVEAFGEQFF
NA,NA,TRBV5-1,TRBJ2-5,TGCGCCAGCAGCTTGGCCGGCGGTCGGGGGGAGACCCAGTACTTC,CASSLAGGRGETQYF
TRBD2,NA,TRBV7-8,TRBJ2-2,TGTGCCAGCAGCCCGACTAGCGGGAGTACCGGGGAGCTGTTTTTT,CASSPTSGSTGELFF
NA,NA,TRBV7-2,TRBJ2-5,TGTGCCAGCAGCTTAGTCTCTAGGGGAGGAGAGACCCAGTACTTC,CASSLVSRGGETQYF
NA,NA,TRBV20-1,TRBJ1-1,TGCAGTGCTACGAGGGGGGCTGAAGCTTTCTTT,CSATRGAEAFF
NA,NA,TRBV5-1,TRBJ2-2,TGCGCCAGTACAGCGGGGACACGAACGAACACCGGGGAGCTGTTTTTT,CASTAGTRTNTGELFF
NA,many,TRBV6-1,TRBJ1-3,TGTGCCAGCAGCACCACAGGGACTGGAAACACCATATATTTT,CASSTTGTGNTIYF
NA,many,TRBV20-1,TRBJ2-7,TGCAGTGCTAGCACTTACGAGCAGTACTTC,CSASTYEQYF
TRBD2,NA,TRBV25-1,TRBJ2-7,TGTGCCAGCAGTGGGAGCGGGGGGAGCTACGAAATGGGGCAGTACTTC,CASSGSGGSYEMGQYF
TRBD2,many,TRBV10-3,TRBJ2-1,TGTGCCATCGGCCGACTAGCGGGAGCACCAGGTTACAATGAGCAGTTCTTC,CAIGRLAGAPGYNEQFF
TRBD2,few,TRBV10-3,TRBJ2-1,TGTGCCATCAGTGATACACGTGCTAGCGGGAGAGGACGGTCCTACAATGAGCAGTTCTTC,CAISDTRASGRGRSYNEQFF
NA,few,TRBV20-1,TRBJ2-3,TGCAGTCCGGAAGACGGACTCACAGATACGCAGTATTTT,CSPEDGLTDTQYF
TRBD1,few,TRBV20-1,TRBJ2-7,TGCAGTCCCACCCGACAGGGGAGCTCCTACGAGCAGTACTTC,CSPTRQGSSYEQYF
NA,NA,TRBV6-1,TRBJ1-5,TGTGCCAGCAGCACCCCAAGGGGCGGACGGAATCAGCCCCAGCATTTT,CASSTPRGGRNQPQHF
NA,NA,TRBV7-2,TRBJ2-3,TGTGCCAGCAGCTTTAGGACGGATGCATCGCAGTATTTT,CASSFRTDASQYF
TRBD1,NA,TRBV18,TRBJ2-6,TGTGCCAGCTCACCTTTGACAGGGGGCACTGGGGCCAACGTCCTGACTTTC,CASSPLTGGTGANVLTF
NA,few,TRBV2,TRBJ1-2,TGTGCCAGCAGTGAAGGCGGCACAGCTAACTATGGCTACACCTTC,CASSEGGTANYGYTF
NA,NA,TRBV20-1,TRBJ2-1,TGCAGTGCTAGAGGGGCCCCACCACCGAGCTCCTACAATGAGCAGTTCTTC,CSARGAPPPSSYNEQFF